This paragraph reports one TCR beta chain. Its specificity is unknown. The donors, nominally healthy at sampling, likely had unrecorded immune exposures. This entry is derived from a study of cytomegalovirus exposure and HLA in healthy donors. About the study: Early released data had tens of millions of unique TCRs, all coming from HLA-typed donors.

Study outcomes and limitations: Later analysis indicated greater clonal expansion among HLA-associated TCR beta chains than among equally common other chains. It was reported that TCR beta sequences correctly inferred the HLA-A and HLA-B alleles for most subjects.

Both 60 Vbeta primers and 13 Jbeta primers went into the PCR. Profiling relied on immunoSEQ multiplex PCR, and the TCRdb table lists in-frame clones only, not all of them. The table lists about 130,000 clones, approximately 82% of them singletons, with 2.7% in the top ten. V lost 4 bases and J lost 4; bases outside the gene matches: 1. Germline V lookup: CDR1 MNHEY, CDR2 SMNVEV (reference sequence). The CDR3 runs 13 residues. The sequence was collected from a boy younger than 10 in good health and CMV-seronegative. Sequencing input: PBMCs. The chain employs TRBV27 and TRBJ2-7, with 10 bases aligning to TRBD1. This CDR3 reads CASSWGQGYEQYF. CDR3 DNA: TGTGCCAGCAGTTGGGGACAGGGGTACGAGCAGTACTTC.